This entry lists 28 T cell receptor beta chains sequenced from one sample in a study of immune evolution from preneoplasia to lung adenocarcinoma. Produced via immunoSEQ multiplex PCR; TCRdb's table is partial and in-frame only. The repertoire has 7,400 or so clones, around 80% of them found once; the top ten carry 6.5% to 7.5%. The sample consisted of FFPE adjacent normal lung tissue. These receptors all come from a person aged 70 to 85 with lung adenocarcinoma.

The chain employs TRBV28 and TRBJ2-6, with no clear D. The V and J ends lost 4 bases and 0 bases respectively, with 4 bases between them. Germline V gene sequence: CDR1 MDHEN, CDR2 SYDVKM. This CDR3 has 14 residues. CDR3 residues: CASSSHSGANVLTF. DNA for the CDR3: TGTGCCAGCAGTTCCCACTCTGGGGCCAACGTCCTGACTTTC. The variable domain in full, with the rest retrieved from reference TRBV28 and TRBJ2-6, is DVKVTQSSRYLVKRTGEKVFLECVQDMDHENMFWYRQDPGLGLRLIYFSYDVKMKEKGDIPEGYSVSREKKERFSLILESASTNQTSMYLCASSSHSGANVLTFGAGSRLTVL.

The CDR3 nucleotides read TGCGCCAGCAGCTTGGGAAGTCAGACCTACGAGCAGTACTTC. Its translation is CASSLGSQTYEQYF. The chain has TRBV5-1 and TRBJ2-7, with unresolved D. The V gene lost 0 bases and the J gene lost 2 bases, with 9 bases spanning the gap. The CDR3 loop spans 14 amino acids. The germline gives CDR1 SGHRS, CDR2 YFSETQ.

The chain links TRBV7-9 to TRBJ1-6; 10 positions match TRBD1. CDR3 length: 13 residues. Trimming removed 5 bases from V and 13 bases from J; junction bases left unmatched: 5. The germline V gene encodes CDR1 SEHNR and CDR2 FQNEAQ (reference sequence). The CDR3 loop reads CASSARDRGPLHF. The CDR3 nucleotides read TGTGCCAGCAGCGCCCGGGACAGGGGTCCCCTCCACTTT.

The V call is TRBV27, the J call TRBJ2-2; D gene unclear. Trimming removed 4 bases from V and 1 base from J, with 7 bases in between. Germline V gene lookup returns CDR1 MNHEY and CDR2 SMNVEV (reference sequence). CDR3 size: 14 residues. The CDR3 spells CASSYLVNTGELFF. The DNA for the CDR3 is TGTGCCAGCAGTTACCTTGTGAACACCGGGGAGCTGTTTTTT.

The rearrangement links TRBV7-9 to TRBJ2-7; weak D call: TRBD2 (5 bases). This CDR3 has 15 residues. Per germline, CDR1 SEHNR and CDR2 FQNEAQ (reference sequence). V was pared by 3 bases and J by 0 bases, with 12 bases between. CDR3 sequence (DNA): TGTGCCAGCAGCTTCGGGGATCCAAGCTCCTACGAGCAGTACTTC. This translates into CASSFGDPSSYEQYF.

The V gene is TRBV5-1, the J gene TRBJ1-1; possibly TRBD1 for D (5 bases). The CDR3 is 14 residues long. V lost 4 bases and J lost 3, with 13 bases in between. Germline V gene lookup returns CDR1 SGHRS and CDR2 YFSETQ. The CDR3 protein is CASSLRQRDTEAFF. CDR3 nucleotides: TGCGCCAGCAGCCTACGACAGAGGGACACTGAAGCTTTCTTT. Full variable domain (rest looked up from reference TRBV5-1 and TRBJ1-1): KAGVTQTPRYLIKTRGQQVTLSCSPISGHRSVSWYQQTPGQGLQFLFEYFSETQRNKGNFPGRFSGRQFSNSRSEMNVSTLELGDSALYLCASSLRQRDTEAFFGQGTRLTVV.

The rearrangement joins TRBV2 to TRBJ2-7, with D uncertain. Trimming took off 4 bases at V and 4 bases at J, with 8 bases between the two ends. The CDR3 has 12 residues. Germline V lookup: CDR1 SNHLY, CDR2 FYNNEI. The CDR3 coding sequence is TGTGCCAGCAGTGTGGACCCTTACGAGCAGTACTTC. This translates into CASSVDPYEQYF.

This chain joins TRBV29-1 and TRBJ2-2; 12 positions agree with TRBD2. With 7 bases clipped from V and 5 bases from J, the junction kept 8 bases outside the gene matches. The CDR3 spans 15 residues. Germline assignment: CDR1 SQVTM and CDR2 ANQGSEA. The CDR3 reads CSATLAGGWTGELFF. CDR3 sequence (DNA): TGCAGCGCCACCCTAGCGGGGGGGTGGACCGGGGAGCTGTTTTTT.

V and J are TRBV29-1 and TRBJ2-7, with 7 bases that match TRBD1. Germline trimming cut 5 bases from V and 4 bases from J; bases unmatched to any gene: 8. CDR1 is SQVTM, CDR2 ANQGSEA, per germline. This CDR3 region has 13 residues. For the CDR3, the DNA is TGCAGCGTTCAAGGACAGGCGTGGTACGAGCAGTACTTC. Amino acids: CSVQGQAWYEQYF.

This clone came up a few times. This chain links TRBV18 with TRBJ1-1; 8 bases line up with TRBD1. The CDR3 is 11 amino acids. From germline, CDR1 is KGHSH and CDR2 LQKENI. V dropped 6 bases and J dropped 11; count of bases not matched to a gene: 5. The CDR3 sequence is CASSQGAGAFF. As DNA, the CDR3 is TGTGCCAGCTCCCAGGGGGCCGGGGCTTTCTTT. Full variable domain (rest looked up from reference TRBV18 and TRBJ1-1): NAGVMQNPRHLVRRRGQEARLRCSPMKGHSHVYWYRQLPEEGLKFMVYLQKENIIDESGMPKERFSAEFPKEGPSILRIQQVVRGDSAAYFCASSQGAGAFFGQGTRLTVV.

V usage is TRBV2 and J usage is TRBJ2-7; TRBD2 matches 7 bases. Germline V gene sequence: CDR1 SNHLY, CDR2 FYNNEI. There are 15 residues in the CDR3. Losses at the gene ends were 10 bases for V and 0 bases for J; bases not matched to a gene: 12. The CDR3 is CATLPGGLSSYEQYF. Written as DNA, the CDR3 is TGTGCCACTTTACCGGGAGGCCTTAGCTCCTACGAGCAGTACTTC.

V gene TRBV11-3 combines with J gene TRBJ2-1; D tentatively fits TRBD1 or TRBD2 (6 bases each). CDR3 size: 14 residues. CDR1 and CDR2 (germline): SGHNT, YENEEA. V was cut by 5 bases and J by 3 bases, with 11 bases left in between. The CDR3, as DNA: TGTGCCAGCAGCCTCGGAGGGGGCTACAATGAGCAGTTCTTC. It translates to CASSLGGGYNEQFF.

The rearrangement joins TRBV28 to TRBJ2-5, with 7 positions matching TRBD1. Per germline, CDR1 MDHEN and CDR2 SYDVKM. V lost 6 bases, J lost 2 bases, and 9 bases stayed unmatched. There are 15 residues in the CDR3. The CDR3, as DNA: TGTGCCAGCAGCCATGACAGGGTAGCACAAGAGACCCAGTACTTC. This encodes CASSHDRVAQETQYF.

The CDR3 here is CASSERKGDSNQPQHF. The CDR3 DNA follows: TGTGCCAGCAGTGAGAGGAAGGGGGATAGCAATCAGCCCCAGCATTTT. The chain recombines TRBV6-1 with TRBJ1-5; TRBD1 might be the D (6 bases). CDR3 length: 16 amino acids. V was trimmed by 3 bases and J by 0 bases, leaving 12 bases between them. Germline assignment: CDR1 MNHNS and CDR2 SASEGT.

The chain employs TRBV7-9 and TRBJ1-1; D is uncertain. With 3 bases removed from V and 0 bases from J, the gap between germline ends came to 8 bases. Germline CDR1 and CDR2: SEHNR and FQNEAQ (reference sequence). The CDR3 runs to 14 residues. This CDR3 is CASSLSSLNTEAFF. CDR3 DNA sequence: TGTGCCAGCAGCTTGTCGTCCTTGAACACTGAAGCTTTCTTT.

The chain couples TRBV11-2 to TRBJ2-1; maybe TRBD1 (5 bases). Germline CDR1 SGHAT, CDR2 FQNNGV. Trimming cost V 2 bases and J 9 bases, with 11 bases left between them. The CDR3 has 13 residues. CDR3 amino acids: CASSLPTRGEQFF. CDR3 in DNA: TGTGCCAGCAGCTTACCGACAAGGGGTGAGCAGTTCTTC.

The chain has TRBV9 and TRBJ1-4; D uncertain. CDR3 size: 15 residues. The germline V gene has CDR1 SGDLS and CDR2 YYNGEE. V was trimmed by 3 bases and J by 1 base, leaving 10 bases between them. The CDR3 bases are TGTGCCAGCAGCGCACAGTTACAAACTAATGAAAAACTGTTTTTT. As protein: CASSAQLQTNEKLFF.

The gene calls are TRBV28 and TRBJ2-7, with D possibly being TRBD1 (6 bases). The CDR3 has 13 residues. V dropped 5 bases and J dropped 1 base, with 9 bases sitting between them. The germline gives CDR1 MDHEN, CDR2 SYDVKM. The CDR3 spells CASSLGHSYEQYF. CDR3 DNA: TGTGCCAGCAGTCTGGGACATTCCTACGAGCAGTACTTC.

This rearrangement joins TRBV6-1 to TRBJ1-1; D call uncertain. Per germline, CDR1 MNHNS and CDR2 SASEGT. The CDR3 length is 13 residues. The ends were cut back, 1 base at V and 1 base at J, with 4 bases in the middle. The CDR3 spells CASSEGGNTEAFF. The CDR3 nucleotides are TGTGCCAGCAGTGAAGGGGGGAACACTGAAGCTTTCTTT.

This chain connects TRBV4-1 to TRBJ1-5; D not certain. The germline V gene encodes CDR1 MGHRA and CDR2 YSYEKL. V lost 0 bases to trimming and J lost 4 bases, with 7 bases between them. The length of the CDR3 is 14 residues. CDR3 nucleotide sequence: TGCGCCAGCAGCCAAGAATCCCTAAATCAGCCCCAGCATTTT. Encoded protein: CASSQESLNQPQHF.

The chain employs TRBV12-5 and TRBJ2-7; D remains ambiguous. V was trimmed by 2 bases and J by 0 bases, leaving 8 bases between them. Germline loops: CDR1 LGHNT, CDR2 FRNRAP. The CDR3 contains 14 residues. CDR3 loop: CASGLQGSSYEQYF. CDR3 nucleotide sequence: TGTGCTAGTGGTTTGCAAGGTAGCTCCTACGAGCAGTACTTC. Drawing the rest from reference TRBV12-5 and TRBJ2-7, the complete variable domain is DARVTQTPRHKVTEMGQEVTMRCQPILGHNTVFWYRQTMMQGLELLAYFRNRAPLDDSGMPKDRFSAEMPDATLATLKIQPSEPRDSAVYFCASGLQGSSYEQYFGPGTRLTVT.

The V gene is TRBV30, the J gene TRBJ1-1; D is unclear. The germline V gene encodes CDR1 GTSNPN and CDR2 SVGIG (reference sequence). The ends were cut back, 3 bases at V and 5 bases at J, with 16 bases in the middle. The CDR3 covers 14 residues. In DNA form, the CDR3 reads TGTGCCTGGAGGCCAGGTGGGGTCTTTACTGAAGCTTTCTTT. Translated, it gives CAWRPGGVFTEAFF. The complete variable domain, with remaining parts taken from reference TRBV30 and TRBJ1-1, reads SQTIHQWPATLVQPVGSPLSLECTVEGTSNPNLYWYRQAAGRGLQLLFYSVGIGQISSEVPQNLSASRPQDRQFILSSKKLLLSDSGFYLCAWRPGGVFTEAFFGQGTRLTVV.

This clone appeared a single time. The chain employs TRBV5-4 and TRBJ2-3, with 13 bases lining up with TRBD2. Germline V CDR1 and CDR2: SGHNT, YYREEE (reference sequence). Unmatched junction bases numbered 9, after V lost 3 bases and J lost 8 bases. The CDR3 loop spans 16 amino acids. The chain's CDR3 is CASSSQTSGGPGTQYF. The CDR3 region has the DNA TGTGCCAGCAGCTCCCAGACTAGCGGGGGGCCAGGTACGCAGTATTTT.

V is TRBV7-3 and J is TRBJ2-3; D may be TRBD1 (5 bases). Between the trimmed V and J ends, which lost 5 bases and 0 bases, there was a span of 9 bases. The CDR3 is made up of 14 amino acids. Germline CDR1 and CDR2: SGHTA and FQGTGA. CDR3 amino acids: CASSVGHSTDTQYF. As DNA, the CDR3 is TGTGCCAGCAGCGTTGGACACAGCACAGATACGCAGTATTTT. Complete variable domain (other parts from reference TRBV7-3 and TRBJ2-3): GAGVSQTPSNKVTEKGKYVELRCDPISGHTALYWYRQSLGQGPEFLIYFQGTGAADDSGLPNDRFFAVRPEGSVSTLKIQRTERGDSAVYLCASSVGHSTDTQYFGPGTRLTVL.

The rearrangement joins TRBV4-2 to TRBJ2-7; 11 positions agree with TRBD1. V lost 3 bases, J lost 6 bases, and 7 bases stayed unmatched. Germline V CDR1 and CDR2: LGHNA, YNFKEQ. This CDR3 has 15 residues. CDR3 sequence: CASSHSTGTGGEQYF. The CDR3, as DNA: TGTGCCAGCAGCCACTCTACCGGGACAGGGGGCGAGCAGTACTTC.

The rearrangement uses TRBV2 and TRBJ2-3; the match to TRBD1 covers 9 bases. There are 14 residues in the CDR3. V trimming: 6 bases; J trimming: 8 bases; junction bases outside the gene matches: 9. Germline CDR1 reads SNHLY; CDR2 reads FYNNEI. The CDR3 loop is CASSRDRDRGTQYF. CDR3 nucleotide sequence: TGTGCCAGCAGCCGGGACAGGGACCGGGGTACGCAGTATTTT.

V and J are TRBV9 and TRBJ2-1, with TRBD1 matching 9 bases. V shed 7 bases and J 8 bases; nucleotides not matched to a gene: 4. Germline V CDR1 and CDR2: SGDLS, YYNGEE. CDR3 length: 12 residues. The chain's CDR3 is CASQRTGDEQFF. In DNA form, the CDR3 reads TGTGCCAGCCAAAGGACAGGGGATGAGCAGTTCTTC.

This chain uses TRBV28 with TRBJ1-3; 7 nucleotides match TRBD1. The germline CDR1 and CDR2 sequences are MDHEN and SYDVKM. The length of the CDR3 is 15 residues. Trimming removed 4 bases from V and 0 bases from J; junction bases left unmatched: 3. The CDR3 bases are TGTGCCAGCAGTTACTCAGGGGGCTCTGGAAACACCATATATTTT. This codes for CASSYSGGSGNTIYF. Looking up the rest from reference TRBV28 and TRBJ1-3 gives the full variable domain: DVKVTQSSRYLVKRTGEKVFLECVQDMDHENMFWYRQDPGLGLRLIYFSYDVKMKEKGDIPEGYSVSREKKERFSLILESASTNQTSMYLCASSYSGGSGNTIYFGEGSWLTVV.